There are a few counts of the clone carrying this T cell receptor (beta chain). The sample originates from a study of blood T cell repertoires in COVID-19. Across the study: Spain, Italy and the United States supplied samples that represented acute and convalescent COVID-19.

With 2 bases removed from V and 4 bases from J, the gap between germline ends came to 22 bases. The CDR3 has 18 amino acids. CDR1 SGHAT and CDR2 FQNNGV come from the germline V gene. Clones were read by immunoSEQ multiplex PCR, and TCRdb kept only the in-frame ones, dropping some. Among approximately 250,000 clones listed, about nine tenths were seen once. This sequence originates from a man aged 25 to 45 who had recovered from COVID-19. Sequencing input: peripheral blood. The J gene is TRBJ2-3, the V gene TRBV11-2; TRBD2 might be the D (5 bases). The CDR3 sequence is CASSLILTRGSNADTQYF. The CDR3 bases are TGTGCCAGCAGCTTAATTCTCACTAGAGGATCCAACGCAGATACGCAGTATTTT.